This T cell receptor beta chain was recorded in a study of cytomegalovirus exposure and HLA in healthy donors. Overall study context: The study's early data release held about 85 million unique TCRs from HLA-typed donors.

As concerns this clone: Its antigen is not identified.

CDR1 SNHLY and CDR2 FYNNEI come from the germline V gene. The J segment lost 4 bases and the V segment lost 10 bases, leaving 16 bases of the junction unmatched. The CDR3 has 17 amino acids. PCR was performed using 60 Vbeta and 13 Jbeta primers. TCRdb's copy holds only in-frame clones and misses some; the assay was immunoSEQ multiplex PCR. In the table there are about 140,000 clones, about 73% of which are singletons. Study-wide findings and caveats: Of the V segments, some could not be distinguished, including TRBV6-2 and TRBV6-3, and were excluded.

The TCR originated in a woman aged 55-70 years in good health and CMV-seropositive. Sequencing input: PBMCs. The chain employs TRBV2 and TRBJ2-3; 11 positions agree with TRBD1. The CDR3, as DNA: TGTGCCATCACACCGGGACAGGGGGTCCTAGATCCAGATACGCAGTATTTT. It translates to CAITPGQGVLDPDTQYF. Looking up the rest from reference TRBV2 and TRBJ2-3 gives the full variable domain: EPEVTQTPSHQVTQMGQEVILRCVPISNHLYFYWYRQILGQKVEFLVSFYNNEISEKSEIFDDQFSVERPDGSNFTLKIRSTKLEDSAMYFCAITPGQGVLDPDTQYFGPGTRLTVL.